Below, 21 T cell receptor beta chains from the same sample are listed, as sequenced in a study. TCRdb itself ran the 5' RACE reads through MiXCR, one entry per CDR3 protein. This table has approximately 60,000 distinct CDR3 sequences, 28% appearing once. The specimen was tumor-infiltrating memory CD4+ T cells sorted from the breast tumor. The sample's subset: memory CD4+ T cells, CD4+CD45RO+CD25-. These TCRs come from a female donor with breast cancer.

The chain uses TRBV4-1 and TRBJ1-5; D is uncertain. Germline values: CDR1 MGHRA, CDR2 YSYEKL. The germline V and J ends were trimmed by 3 bases and 2 bases, with 8 bases remaining between them. The CDR3 consists of 14 residues. CDR3 sequence (DNA): TGCGCCAGCAGCCAGGGAAGCGGCAATCAGCCCCAGCATTTT. Translation: CASSQGSGNQPQHF.

The V gene is TRBV7-9, the J gene TRBJ1-1; D unresolved. CDR3 size: 13 residues. V was shortened by 1 base and J by 5 bases, with 8 bases between the two germline ends. Per germline, CDR1 SEHNR and CDR2 FQNEAQ (reference sequence). The CDR3 here is CASSLESGTEAFF. DNA of the CDR3: TGTGCCAGCAGCTTAGAGTCCGGGACTGAAGCTTTCTTT.

V and J are TRBV7-9 and TRBJ2-2, with 7 nucleotides matching TRBD2. J lost 0 bases, V lost 10 bases, and 17 bases had no gene match. The CDR3 covers 18 residues. CDR1 is SEHNR, CDR2 FQNEAQ, per germline (reference sequence). This CDR3 reads CATHPVGGSPANTGELFF. The CDR3 DNA reads TGTGCCACCCACCCGGTGGGGGGGTCCCCCGCGAACACCGGGGAGCTGTTTTTT.

This clonotype was seen a handful of times. This rearrangement joins TRBV25-1 to TRBJ2-5, with D unresolved. The CDR3 is made up of 11 amino acids. Between the trimmed V and J ends, which lost 4 bases and 5 bases, there was a span of 5 bases. Germline V lookup: CDR1 MGHDK, CDR2 SYGVNS. The CDR3 is CASSVWETQYF. Written as DNA, the CDR3 is TGTGCCAGCAGTGTTTGGGAGACCCAGTACTTC.

The chain couples TRBV7-2 to TRBJ2-1, with 11 bases aligning to TRBD2. This CDR3 has 15 residues. Germline V lookup: CDR1 SGHTA, CDR2 FQGNSA. J gave up 3 bases and V 4 bases, and 2 bases lay outside the gene matches. The chain's CDR3 is CASSSGLAVYNEQFF. DNA of the CDR3: TGTGCCAGCAGCTCGGGACTAGCGGTCTACAATGAGCAGTTCTTC. Looking up the rest from reference TRBV7-2 and TRBJ2-1 gives the full variable domain: GAGVSQSPSNKVTEKGKDVELRCDPISGHTALYWYRQSLGQGLEFLIYFQGNSAPDKSGLPSDRFSAERTGGSVSTLTIQRTQQEDSAVYLCASSSGLAVYNEQFFGPGTRLTVL.

This chain connects TRBV12-3 or TRBV12-4 to TRBJ2-2; D is ambiguous. Trimming removed 3 bases from V and 0 bases from J, with 8 bases in between. This CDR3 spans 15 amino acids. The DNA of the CDR3 is TGTGCCAGCAGTTTGCAACTCGCGAACACCGGGGAGCTGTTTTTT. Its protein is CASSLQLANTGELFF.

This clonotype was seen more than once but under ten times. The V call is TRBV29-1, the J call TRBJ2-5, with D possibly being TRBD1 (5 bases). The V gene's germline CDR1 is SQVTM and CDR2 ANQGSEA. The CDR3 length is 13 residues. V was trimmed by 2 bases and J by 4 bases, leaving 11 bases between them. CDR3 amino acids: CSVELDRLETQYF. CDR3 DNA: TGCAGCGTTGAACTTGACAGACTAGAGACCCAGTACTTC.

This chain uses TRBV7-2 with TRBJ2-1; D not resolved. Per germline, CDR1 SGHTA and CDR2 FQGNSA. The CDR3 is 13 residues long. V dropped 5 bases and J dropped 0 bases, with 5 bases sitting between them. The chain's CDR3 is CASSDNSYNEQFF. The CDR3 DNA sequence: TGTGCCAGCAGCGACAACTCCTACAATGAGCAGTTCTTC.

Comments on this clonotype: Likely a read error: the CDR3 ends without its conserved phenylalanine or tryptophan. J is TRBJ1-1 and V is TRBV12-3 or TRBV12-4; D may be TRBD1 (6 bases). V lost 3 bases and J 2 bases, leaving 7 bases between the germline ends. The CDR3 consists of 13 residues. CDR3 sequence reads: CASSFGTNTEAFL. The CDR3 DNA reads as TGTGCCAGCAGTTTCGGGACAAACACTGAAGCTTTCCTT.

The chain recombines TRBV28 with TRBJ1-2; TRBD1 might be the D (5 bases). Germline V gene lookup returns CDR1 MDHEN and CDR2 SYDVKM. The ends were cut back, 8 bases at V and 1 base at J, with 14 bases in the middle. CDR3 length: 14 residues. This chain's CDR3 is CASQTEGINYGYTF. The CDR3, as DNA: TGTGCCAGCCAAACCGAGGGGATTAACTATGGCTACACCTTC.

Only a few counts were recorded for this clonotype. The J gene is TRBJ2-5, the V gene TRBV4-2, with D perhaps matching TRBD2 (6 bases). This CDR3 is built from 17 residues. V dropped 0 bases and J dropped 7 bases, with 21 bases sitting between them. The germline CDR1 and CDR2 sequences are LGHNA and YNFKEQ. CDR3 amino acids: CASSQDLTSSTGSTQYF. CDR3 sequence (DNA): TGTGCCAGCAGCCAAGATTTGACTAGTTCTACGGGTTCGACCCAGTACTTC.

This chain uses TRBV7-9 with TRBJ2-5; D not certain. The CDR3 totals 16 residues. V was clipped by 5 bases and J by 2 bases, with 18 bases between them. CDR1 and CDR2 from the germline V gene are SEHNR and FQNEAQ (reference sequence). The CDR3 spells CASSRPGSSFQETQYF. The DNA for the CDR3 is TGTGCCAGCAGCCGGCCGGGCAGCTCATTTCAAGAGACCCAGTACTTC. Full variable domain (rest looked up from reference TRBV7-9 and TRBJ2-5): DTGVSQNPRHKITKRGQNVTFRCDPISEHNRLYWYRQTLGQGPEFLTYFQNEAQLEKSRLLSDRFSAERPKGSFSTLEIQRTEQGDSAMYLCASSRPGSSFQETQYFGPGTRLLVL.

This clonotype was seen only a few times. J is TRBJ2-5 and V is TRBV5-6; D may be TRBD1 or TRBD2 (6 bases each). V lost 0 bases and J 10 bases, leaving 22 bases between the germline ends. CDR3 length equals 16 residues. Germline V gives CDR1 SGHDT, CDR2 YYEEEE. DNA of the CDR3: TGTGCCAGCAGCTTGGTCGGGGGCCCCCCTATTGATGACCAGTACTTC. This translates into CASSLVGGPPIDDQYF.

The chain combines TRBV7-2 with TRBJ2-1; perhaps TRBD2 as D (6 bases). Between the trimmed V and J ends, which lost 5 bases and 7 bases, there was a span of 15 bases. Germline loops: CDR1 SGHTA, CDR2 FQGNSA. The CDR3 totals 14 residues. The CDR3 coding sequence is TGTGCCAGCAGCGGGGGTAGCGGTTCGAATGAGCAGTTCTTC. Translating it yields CASSGGSGSNEQFF.

In its sample, this clonotype was seen many times. The rearrangement uses TRBV6-5 and TRBJ1-2; D call uncertain. Trimming stripped 2 bases from V and 4 bases from J, with 8 bases between. The CDR3 is 13 amino acids. Germline lookup yields CDR1 MNHEY and CDR2 SVGAGI. CDR3: CASSYPGSYGYTF. In DNA form, the CDR3 reads TGTGCCAGCAGTTACCCGGGTTCCTATGGCTACACCTTC.

This clonotype was seen a handful of times. The chain uses TRBV12-3 or TRBV12-4 and TRBJ2-1; D perhaps matches TRBD1 (6 bases). CDR3 size: 15 residues. With 7 bases removed from V and 4 bases from J, the gap between germline ends came to 17 bases. CDR3 protein: CASNRIQTGYNEQFF. CDR3 DNA sequence: TGTGCCAGCAACCGGATACAGACAGGTTACAATGAGCAGTTCTTC.

This chain joins TRBV7-2 and TRBJ2-7; no definite D call. V dropped 5 bases and J dropped 1 base, with 15 bases sitting between them. The V gene's germline CDR1 is SGHTA and CDR2 FQGNSA. This CDR3 comprises 15 residues. The CDR3 spells CASSPLLGRSYEQYF. The CDR3 nucleotides are TGTGCCAGCAGCCCCCTTTTAGGTAGATCCTACGAGCAGTACTTC.

The sample holds a few counts of this clonotype. CDR3: CASSLTGLRVPGANVLTF. The CDR3 nucleotides are TGTGCCAGCAGCCTCACGGGATTAAGGGTCCCTGGGGCCAACGTCCTGACTTTC. The V call is TRBV12-3 or TRBV12-4, the J call TRBJ2-6, with D possibly TRBD2 on 5 matching bases. V was cut by 6 bases and J by 2 bases, with 20 bases left in between. The CDR3 length is 18 residues.

The table lists this clonotype with many counts. The chain couples TRBV5-1 to TRBJ1-2; D might be TRBD1 (5 bases). Germline CDR1 and CDR2: SGHRS and YFSETQ. The germline V and J ends were trimmed by 4 bases and 4 bases, with 14 bases remaining between them. CDR3 length: 14 amino acids. CDR3 in amino acids: CASSPRDGTYGYTF. DNA of the CDR3: TGCGCCAGCAGCCCCCGGGACGGAACCTATGGCTACACCTTC.

This chain joins TRBV15 and TRBJ2-1, with D unresolved. V was pared by 9 bases and J by 8 bases, with 11 bases between. The CDR3 has 11 residues. CDR1 and CDR2 (germline): LNHNV, YYDKDF (reference sequence). The CDR3 loop reads CATEEYHEQFF. In DNA form, the CDR3 reads TGTGCCACGGAAGAATATCATGAGCAGTTCTTC.

The chain uses TRBV5-1 and TRBJ2-1; no firm D call. The V end was cut by 0 bases, the J end by 6 bases, with 16 bases between. The germline CDR1 and CDR2 sequences are SGHRS and YFSETQ. This CDR3 spans 16 amino acids. This chain's CDR3 is CASSLVGRSQSNEQFF. The CDR3 DNA sequence: TGCGCCAGCAGCTTGGTTGGAAGGTCACAGAGCAATGAGCAGTTCTTC.